This TCR beta chain is from a study of T cells in Graves' hyperthyroidism and ophthalmopathy. Whole-study results and caveats: Blood also held most thyroid clonotypes expanded beyond 0.001. Ophthalmopathy and stable hyperthyroidism were told apart by a 13 V-J model. Model-based prediction identified ophthalmopathy a median roughly 5.9 months prior to its onset.

This clonotype was detected ten times or more. Its antigen remains unknown. Germline loops: CDR1 MNHEY, CDR2 SMNVEV (reference sequence). CDR3 length: 14 amino acids. Trimming removed 5 bases at V and 1 base at J, with 10 bases between. Amplification of TCR beta CDR3 regions used RNA as the template. An initial round of RT-PCR targeting the TCR CDR3 relied on the HTBI primer set. TCRdb re-called the multiplex PCR reads through MiXCR, storing one row per CDR3 protein. The sample lists about 640,000 distinct CDR3 sequences, around 21% occurring once. Diagnoses were made from clinical symptoms, serum measures (thyroxine and TRAb), thyroid ultrasound and orbital computed tomography.

This receptor was identified in a man younger than 45 with Graves' ophthalmopathy. The chain combines TRBV27 with TRBJ2-3; no definite D call. The sequenced material came from blood. DNA for the CDR3: TGTGCCAGCAGTGGGTGGGTCGGCACAGATACGCAGTATTTT. The encoded protein is CASSGWVGTDTQYF.